The 17 T cell receptor beta chains reported below all come from one sample, sequenced in a study of blood T cell repertoires in COVID-19. This table comes from immunoSEQ multiplex PCR, and its TCRdb copy is limited to in-frame clones, with some not included. Found here are 250,000 to 350,000 clones, 80% to 95% of them singletons; the top ten hold around 1.1%. Input material: PBMCs or T cells enriched from blood (not recorded which). The receptors were sampled from a woman aged 30 to 39 who had recovered from COVID-19.

This chain uses TRBV19 with TRBJ2-3; 16 positions agree with TRBD2. The germline V gene encodes CDR1 LNHDA and CDR2 SQIVND (reference sequence). The CDR3 consists of 21 residues. J was trimmed by 0 bases and V by 0 bases; bases with no gene match: 9. The CDR3 DNA is TGTGCCAGTAGTATAGATTTCGCCGGGACTAGCGGGAGGGTGAGCACAGATACGCAGTATTTT. It yields the protein CASSIDFAGTSGRVSTDTQYF.

This clone has only one observation. The CDR3 coding sequence is TGTGCCTGGAGTTTATCGTATGAAGCTTTCTTT. It specifies CAWSLSYEAFF. The chain couples TRBV30 to TRBJ1-1; the D is unclear. Per germline, CDR1 GTSNPN and CDR2 SVGIG (reference sequence). The CDR3 loop spans 11 amino acids. V lost 2 bases, J lost 7 bases, and 8 bases lay in between. Full variable domain (missing parts from reference TRBV30 and TRBJ1-1): SQTIHQWPATLVQPVGSPLSLECTVEGTSNPNLYWYRQAAGRGLQLLFYSVGIGQISSEVPQNLSASRPQDRQFILSSKKLLLSDSGFYLCAWSLSYEAFFGQGTRLTVV.

The V gene is TRBV6-5, the J gene TRBJ2-5; 10 nucleotides match TRBD2. The CDR3 is made up of 15 amino acids. V dropped 7 bases and J dropped 2; count of bases not matched to a gene: 7. Germline loops: CDR1 MNHEY, CDR2 SVGAGI. The CDR3 bases are TGTGCCAGCACCACCGGGACTAGCGTACAAGAGACCCAGTACTTC. Translation: CASTTGTSVQETQYF.

The chain's CDR3 is CASIHAGRGILSNSYEQYF. CDR3 sequence (DNA): TGTGCCAGCATTCATGCGGGCAGGGGTATATTGTCAAACTCCTACGAGCAGTACTTC. This rearrangement joins TRBV2 to TRBJ2-7; tentatively, D is TRBD1 (6 bases). CDR3 size: 19 residues. V shed 7 bases and J shed 0 bases, with 28 bases lying between them. CDR1 and CDR2 from the germline V gene are SNHLY and FYNNEI.

CDR3 region: CASQPGLATRRGNEQFF. Written as DNA, the CDR3 is TGTGCCAGCCAACCGGGACTAGCGACCCGGAGGGGCAATGAGCAGTTCTTC. The chain is built from TRBV9 and TRBJ2-1, with 10 positions matching TRBD2. CDR1 is SGDLS and CDR2 is YYNGEE in the germline V gene. This CDR3 region has 17 residues. V was clipped by 7 bases and J by 6 bases; unmatched bases: 16.

The chain employs TRBV7-2 and TRBJ1-2, with 9 bases aligning to TRBD1. V was clipped by 5 bases and J by 4 bases; unmatched bases: 11. There are 16 residues in the CDR3. Germline loops: CDR1 SGHTA, CDR2 FQGNSA. The CDR3: CASSPIAGQGFYGYTF. CDR3 DNA: TGTGCCAGCAGCCCAATAGCGGGACAGGGCTTCTATGGCTACACCTTC.

The chain carries TRBV11-3 and TRBJ2-2, with D perhaps TRBD2 (5 bases). CDR1 SGHNT and CDR2 YENEEA come from the germline V gene. With 5 bases removed from V and 2 bases from J, the gap between germline ends came to 15 bases. This CDR3 has 16 amino acids. CDR3 bases: TGTGCCAGCAGCCCGCGGTGGGAGCTAAACACCGGGGAGCTGTTTTTT. Translating it yields CASSPRWELNTGELFF.

The rearrangement links TRBV5-6 to TRBJ1-1; a possible D gene is TRBD1 (6 bases). This CDR3 contains 14 residues. With 5 bases removed from V and 5 bases from J, the gap between germline ends came to 16 bases. The germline CDR1 and CDR2 sequences are SGHDT and YYEEEE. The chain's CDR3 is CASSLQGWLTEAFF. The CDR3 nucleotides read TGTGCCAGCAGTCTACAGGGCTGGTTAACTGAAGCTTTCTTT.

The CDR3 spells CASSFRSPPRDEQFF. The CDR3 DNA is TGTGCCAGCAGTTTCAGGAGTCCTCCCAGGGATGAGCAGTTCTTC. This chain uses TRBV27 with TRBJ2-1; perhaps TRBD1 as D (5 bases). The CDR3 extends over 15 amino acids. Germline-derived CDR1 and CDR2 are MNHEY and SMNVEV (reference sequence). With 3 bases removed from V and 8 bases from J, the gap between germline ends came to 17 bases.

Points on this clone: Different DNA sequences within this sample yield the same CDR3. CDR3 nucleotide sequence: TGTGCCAGCAGCCCCACTACGAGCTCCTACAATGAGCAGTTCTTC. As protein: CASSPTTSSYNEQFF. The gene calls are TRBV11-3 and TRBJ2-1; D not certain. Trimming removed 5 bases at V and 0 bases at J, with 11 bases between. Germline CDR1 is SGHNT and CDR2 is YENEEA. This CDR3 comprises 15 residues.

The rearrangement joins TRBV6-5 to TRBJ1-1; TRBD1 matches 7 bases. Germline CDR1 reads MNHEY; CDR2 reads SVGAGI. This CDR3 is built from 13 residues. The V and J ends lost 5 bases and 7 bases, in that order; junction bases with no gene match: 7. The CDR3 coding sequence is TGTGCCAGCAGTAACCGGGACAGAGTTGAAGCTTTCTTT. Residues: CASSNRDRVEAFF.

The J gene is TRBJ2-1, the V gene TRBV5-1; 11 bases align to TRBD1. V dropped 5 bases and J dropped 3; count of bases not matched to a gene: 4. The length of the CDR3 is 15 residues. Germline values: CDR1 SGHRS, CDR2 YFSETQ. Here the CDR3 reads CASSPGTGGYNEQFF. The CDR3 bases are TGCGCCAGCAGTCCCGGGACAGGGGGCTACAATGAGCAGTTCTTC.

The chain carries TRBV11-2 and TRBJ2-7, with 12 bases that match TRBD2. The CDR3 consists of 15 residues. The junction had 8 bases not matched to a gene; V was cut back by 5 bases and J by 6 bases. Germline V gene lookup returns CDR1 SGHAT and CDR2 FQNNGV. Written as DNA, the CDR3 is TGTGCCAGCAGCCCCAGAACTAGCGGGAGGTCCGAGCAGTACTTC. This codes for CASSPRTSGRSEQYF. Supplemented by reference TRBV11-2 and TRBJ2-7, the full variable domain reads EAGVAQSPRYKIIEKRQSVAFWCNPISGHATLYWYQQILGQGPKLLIQFQNNGVVDDSQLPKDRFSAERLKGVDSTLKIQPAKLEDSAVYLCASSPRTSGRSEQYFGPGTRLTVT.

J is TRBJ2-7 and V is TRBV7-9; 11 nucleotides align to TRBD1. V trimming: 7 bases; J trimming: 1 base; junction bases outside the gene matches: 15. The CDR3 sequence is 18 residues long. Germline lookup yields CDR1 SEHNR and CDR2 FQNEAQ (reference sequence). CDR3 loop: CASTRGTGGLKESYEQYF. CDR3 DNA sequence: TGTGCCAGCACTCGTGGGACAGGGGGTTTGAAAGAATCCTACGAGCAGTACTTC. The full variable domain, rest sourced from reference TRBV7-9 and TRBJ2-7, is DTGVSQNPRHKITKRGQNVTFRCDPISEHNRLYWYRQTLGQGPEFLTYFQNEAQLEKSRLLSDRFSAERPKGSFSTLEIQRTEQGDSAMYLCASTRGTGGLKESYEQYFGPGTRLTVT.

To note about this clone: The junction differs from germline at one of its ends, possibly a read error. V usage is TRBV9 and J usage is TRBJ2-5; TRBD2 matches 7 bases. Germline loops: CDR1 SGDLS, CDR2 YYNGEE. The length of the CDR3 is 12 residues. The CDR3 loop reads CASSVEGSGPNF. The CDR3 nucleotides read TGTGCCAGCAGCGTAGAAGGTAGCGGGCCTAACTTC.

V is TRBV10-3 and J is TRBJ2-7; D possibly corresponds to TRBD2 (5 bases). The germline CDR1 and CDR2 sequences are ENHRY and SYGVKD. The V gene lost 11 bases and the J gene lost 5 bases, with 19 bases spanning the gap. There are 13 residues in the CDR3. The CDR3: CAAARDLSDEQYF. The CDR3 coding sequence is TGTGCCGCCGCTCGGGATTTGTCGGACGAGCAGTACTTC.

The chain is built from TRBV2 and TRBJ1-1; D unclear. CDR1 is SNHLY and CDR2 is FYNNEI in the germline V gene. V was cut by 4 bases and J by 7 bases, with 7 bases left in between. This CDR3 is built from 11 residues. CDR3 nucleotide sequence: TGTGCCAGCAGTGGGCTTCTTGAAGCTTTCTTT. Translation gives CASSGLLEAFF.